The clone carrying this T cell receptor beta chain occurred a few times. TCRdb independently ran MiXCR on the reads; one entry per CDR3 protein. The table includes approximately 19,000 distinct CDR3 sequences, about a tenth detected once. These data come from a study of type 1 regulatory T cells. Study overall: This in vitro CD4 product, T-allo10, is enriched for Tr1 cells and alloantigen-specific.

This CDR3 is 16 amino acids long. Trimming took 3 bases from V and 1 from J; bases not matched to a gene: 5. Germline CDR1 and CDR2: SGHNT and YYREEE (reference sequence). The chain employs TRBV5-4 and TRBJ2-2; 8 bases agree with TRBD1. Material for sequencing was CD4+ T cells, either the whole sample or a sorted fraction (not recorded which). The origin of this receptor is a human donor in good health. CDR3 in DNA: TGTGCCAGCAGCTCGCCCGGGACAGGGAACACCGGGGAGCTGTTTTTT. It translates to CASSSPGTGNTGELFF.